The next 2 T cell receptor beta chains were all read from a single sample in a study of shared clonotypes between healthy human individuals. Repertoires were generated with immunoSEQ multiplex PCR, while TCRdb's copy carries only in-frame clones and drops some. The sample contains about 580,000 clones, 95% to 98% of which appear only once. It was CD45RO-negative cells, positively selected for CCR7, that made up naive CD8 cells, with terminally differentiated effector memory CD45RA+ cells excluded. The sample consisted of naive CD8+ T cells sorted from blood. Source of these receptors: a man aged 25-45 years in good health.

This clone was seen only once. The chain employs TRBV2 and TRBJ2-7, with 9 bases fitting TRBD1. V was pared by 3 bases and J by 7 bases, with 10 bases of the junction left unmatched. CDR3 length equals 15 residues. Germline V lookup: CDR1 SNHLY, CDR2 FYNNEI. In DNA, the CDR3 is TGTGCCAGCAGTGACCCCTCCGGGACAGGGCCGGAGCAGTACTTC. It is translated as CASSDPSGTGPEQYF.

A single count supports this clone. This chain joins TRBV7-8 and TRBJ2-2; TRBD1 might be the D (6 bases). V was cut by 4 bases and J by 7 bases, with 13 bases left in between. The CDR3 loop spans 14 amino acids. From germline, CDR1 is SGHVS and CDR2 FQNEAQ. CDR3 residues: CASSWKTGYGELFF. In nucleotides, the CDR3 is TGTGCCAGCAGCTGGAAAACAGGGTACGGGGAGCTGTTTTTT.